This TCR beta chain was captured in a study of technical replicates of blood from a handful of donors. The CDR3 spans 15 residues. Germline V gene lookup returns CDR1 SGHTA and CDR2 FQGNSA. V was clipped by 2 bases and J by 7 bases; unmatched bases: 2. The table came from immunoSEQ multiplex PCR; TCRdb's copy has only in-frame clones and leaves some out. The sample carries about 94,000 clones, 96% recorded once. This rearrangement joins TRBV7-2 to TRBJ2-1; 13 nucleotides line up with TRBD2. The receptor's source is a human donor in good health. The sequenced material came from T cells isolated from PBMCs. The CDR3 loop reads CASSLTSGRENEQFF. CDR3 nucleotide sequence: TGTGCCAGCAGCTTAACTAGCGGGAGGGAGAATGAGCAGTTCTTC.